The 18 T cell receptor beta chains given below trace back to one sample, sequenced in a study of CXCR3-negative and CXCR3-positive naive CD8 T cells. Carrying UMI labels, the TRB cDNA libraries were prepared through 5' RACE. TCRdb re-called the 5' RACE reads and shows each CDR3 protein once, DNA omitted. The sample holds 70,000 to 95,000 distinct CDR3 sequences. The sample consisted of naive CXCR3- CD8+ T cells from blood. The sample's subset: CD45RO-CCR7+CD27+CD95- naive CD8+ T cells lacking CXCR3 (TNR3-). Receptors originate from a human donor in good health. Some clones in this sample may be carry-over from other donors' samples.

The chain links TRBV20-1 to TRBJ2-1; TCRdb picks TRBD2, but there is no DNA to check that call. The germline gives CDR1 DFQATT, CDR2 SNEGSKA (reference sequence). The CDR3 spans 23 residues. The CDR3 is CSASPDYFSTGLAGGRSYNEQFF.

The J gene is TRBJ2-1, the V gene TRBV7-3; the TCRdb call, TRBD1, lacks DNA for checking. This CDR3 region has 16 residues. Germline CDR1 reads SGHTA; CDR2 reads FQGTGA. This chain's CDR3 is CASSPLPPGAGNEQFF. Full variable domain (rest looked up from reference TRBV7-3 and TRBJ2-1): GAGVSQTPSNKVTEKGKYVELRCDPISGHTALYWYRQSLGQGPEFLIYFQGTGAADDSGLPNDRFFAVRPEGSVSTLKIQRTERGDSAVYLCASSPLPPGAGNEQFFGPGTRLTVL.

The J gene is TRBJ2-7, the V gene TRBV7-6. The CDR3 consists of 14 residues. Germline values: CDR1 SGHVS, CDR2 FNYEAQ. CDR3 in amino acids: CASSPYDTSYEQYF.

The gene calls are TRBV29-1 and TRBJ2-7; the D gene TCRdb calls, TRBD1, cannot be checked with no DNA. This CDR3 comprises 13 residues. Germline-derived CDR1 and CDR2 are SQVTM and ANQGSEA. The CDR3 loop reads CSVEGDRRYEQYF.

The chain carries TRBV19 and TRBJ1-1. Germline V lookup: CDR1 LNHDA, CDR2 SQIVND (reference sequence). The CDR3 has 13 amino acids. CDR3: CASSPGGLTEAFF.

V is TRBV7-2 and J is TRBJ1-1. This CDR3 has 16 amino acids. CDR1 is SGHTA, CDR2 FQGNSA, per germline. CDR3 loop: CASSLPWARTDTEAFF.

J is TRBJ1-2 and V is TRBV25-1. The CDR3 is 14 amino acids. In germline, CDR1 is MGHDK, CDR2 SYGVNS. CDR3 sequence reads: CASSENDHVRGYTF.

This chain connects TRBV29-1 to TRBJ1-1; TCRdb returns TRBD1, unconfirmable since there is no DNA. Germline-derived CDR1 and CDR2 are SQVTM and ANQGSEA. This CDR3 comprises 13 residues. The CDR3 loop is CSASPPQGGEAFF. The full variable domain, completed using reference TRBV29-1 and TRBJ1-1, is SAVISQKPSRDICQRGTSLTIQCQVDSQVTMMFWYRQQPGQSLTLIATANQGSEATYESGFVIDKFPISRPNLTFSTLTVSNMSPEDSSIYLCSASPPQGGEAFFGQGTRLTVV.

The chain has TRBV28 and TRBJ1-1; TCRdb's assignment of TRBD1 cannot be checked, as there is no DNA. The germline V gene encodes CDR1 MDHEN and CDR2 SYDVKM. The CDR3 loop spans 14 amino acids. This CDR3 reads CASSFKPGIAEAFF. The full variable domain, completed using reference TRBV28 and TRBJ1-1, is DVKVTQSSRYLVKRTGEKVFLECVQDMDHENMFWYRQDPGLGLRLIYFSYDVKMKEKGDIPEGYSVSREKKERFSLILESASTNQTSMYLCASSFKPGIAEAFFGQGTRLTVV.

Here the CDR3 reads CASRPTSGGADTQYF. The J gene is TRBJ2-3, the V gene TRBV7-9; TCRdb returns TRBD2, unconfirmable since there is no DNA. This CDR3 spans 15 amino acids. Germline CDR1 reads SEHNR; CDR2 reads FQNEAQ (reference sequence).

The rearrangement joins TRBV6-5 to TRBJ2-6; without DNA, the TCRdb call of TRBD2 cannot be checked. Germline CDR1 MNHEY, CDR2 SVGAGI. CDR3 length equals 19 residues. Here the CDR3 reads CASSLDPTSLLSGANVLTF.

The chain has TRBV6-5 and TRBJ2-3; the TCRdb D gene call, TRBD2, has no DNA to confirm it. Looked up from germline, CDR1 is MNHEY and CDR2 is SVGAGI. The CDR3 is 16 residues long. This chain's CDR3 is CASSYRVAGGADTQYF.

The gene calls are TRBV28 and TRBJ2-1. Germline lookup yields CDR1 MDHEN and CDR2 SYDVKM. This CDR3 comprises 12 residues. The CDR3 reads CANSLWAAEEFF.

The chain is built from TRBV28 and TRBJ1-4. CDR1 is MDHEN and CDR2 is SYDVKM in the germline V gene. The CDR3 extends over 14 amino acids. The CDR3: CASQMEGKDEKLFF.

V gene TRBV29-1 combines with J gene TRBJ2-7; without DNA, the TCRdb call of TRBD1 cannot be checked. Germline V lookup: CDR1 SQVTM, CDR2 ANQGSEA. The CDR3 is 14 residues long. This chain's CDR3 is CSVQGAEGSYEQYF.

The chain recombines TRBV7-9 with TRBJ2-7. The CDR3 is 13 amino acids. Germline values: CDR1 SEHNR, CDR2 FQNEAQ (reference sequence). CDR3 loop: CASSSGGSYEQYF.

This chain joins TRBV29-1 and TRBJ2-7; TCRdb picks TRBD1, but there is no DNA to check that call. Germline CDR1 is SQVTM and CDR2 is ANQGSEA. CDR3 length: 13 residues. The CDR3 region is CSVADRGAYEQYF.

The CDR3 protein is CSARDPSSYEQFF. The genes are TRBV20-1 and TRBJ2-1. The CDR3 runs 13 residues. Per the germline V gene, CDR1 is DFQATT and CDR2 is SNEGSKA (reference sequence).